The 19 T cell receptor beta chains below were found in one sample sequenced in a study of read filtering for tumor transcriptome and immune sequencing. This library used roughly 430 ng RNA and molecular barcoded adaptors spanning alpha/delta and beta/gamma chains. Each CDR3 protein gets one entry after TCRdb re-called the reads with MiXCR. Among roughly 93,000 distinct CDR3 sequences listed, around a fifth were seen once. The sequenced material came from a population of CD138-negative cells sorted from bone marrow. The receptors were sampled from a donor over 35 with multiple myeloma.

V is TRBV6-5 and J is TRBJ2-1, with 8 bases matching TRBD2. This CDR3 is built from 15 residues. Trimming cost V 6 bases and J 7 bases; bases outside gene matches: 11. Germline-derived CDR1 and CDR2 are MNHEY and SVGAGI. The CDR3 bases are TGTGCCAGCAGGCTAAGTTCTAGCGGGTCAAATGAGCAGTTCTTC. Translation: CASRLSSSGSNEQFF.

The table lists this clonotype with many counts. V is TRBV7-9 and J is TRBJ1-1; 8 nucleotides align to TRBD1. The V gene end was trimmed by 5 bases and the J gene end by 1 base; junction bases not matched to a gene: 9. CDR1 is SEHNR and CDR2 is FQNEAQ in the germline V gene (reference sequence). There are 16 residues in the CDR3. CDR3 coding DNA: TGTGCCAGCAGCCCAGGGGGCGGTAGGGGGAACACTGAAGCTTTCTTT. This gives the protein CASSPGGGRGNTEAFF.

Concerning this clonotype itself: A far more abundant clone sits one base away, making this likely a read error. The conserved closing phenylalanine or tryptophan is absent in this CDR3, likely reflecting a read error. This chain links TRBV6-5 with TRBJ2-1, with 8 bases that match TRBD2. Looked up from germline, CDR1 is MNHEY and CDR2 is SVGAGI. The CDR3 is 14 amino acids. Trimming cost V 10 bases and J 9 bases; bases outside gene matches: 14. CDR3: CATEDQGLGGEQFS. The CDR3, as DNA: TGTGCCACCGAAGACCAGGGACTAGGCGGTGAGCAGTTCTCC.

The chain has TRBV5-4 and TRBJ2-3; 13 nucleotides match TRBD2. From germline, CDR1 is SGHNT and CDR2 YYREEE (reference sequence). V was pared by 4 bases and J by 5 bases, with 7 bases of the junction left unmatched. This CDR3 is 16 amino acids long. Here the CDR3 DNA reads TGTGCCAGCAGCCGACGGACTAGCGGGGGAGGAGATACGCAGTATTTT. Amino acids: CASSRRTSGGGDTQYF.

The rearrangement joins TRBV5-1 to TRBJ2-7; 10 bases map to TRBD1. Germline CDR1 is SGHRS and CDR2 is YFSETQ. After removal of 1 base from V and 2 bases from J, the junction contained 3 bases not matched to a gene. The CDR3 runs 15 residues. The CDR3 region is CASSLSGTGAYEQYF. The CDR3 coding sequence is TGCGCCAGCAGCTTGAGTGGGACAGGGGCCTACGAGCAGTACTTC.

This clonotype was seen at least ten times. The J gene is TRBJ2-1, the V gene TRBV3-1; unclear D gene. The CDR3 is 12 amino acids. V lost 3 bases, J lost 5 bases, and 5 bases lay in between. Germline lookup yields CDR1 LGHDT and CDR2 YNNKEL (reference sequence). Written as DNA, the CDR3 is TGTGCCAGCAGCCAGGCCAACAATGAGCAGTTCTTC. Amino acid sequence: CASSQANNEQFF.

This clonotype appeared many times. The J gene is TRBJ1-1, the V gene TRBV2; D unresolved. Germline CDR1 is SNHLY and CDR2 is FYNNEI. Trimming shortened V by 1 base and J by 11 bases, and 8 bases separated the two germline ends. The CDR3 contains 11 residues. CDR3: CASSEGRLAFF. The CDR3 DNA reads TGTGCCAGCAGTGAAGGGCGTTTGGCTTTCTTT.

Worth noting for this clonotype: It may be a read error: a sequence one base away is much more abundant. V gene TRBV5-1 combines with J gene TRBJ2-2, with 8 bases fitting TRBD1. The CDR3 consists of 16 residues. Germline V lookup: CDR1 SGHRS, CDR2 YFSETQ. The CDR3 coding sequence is TGCGCCAACAGCTTGACGGCAGGGGGCAGCACCGGGGAGCTGTTTTTT. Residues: CANSLTAGGSTGELFF. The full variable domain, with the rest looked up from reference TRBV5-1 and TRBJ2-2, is KAGVTQTPRYLIKTRGQQVTLSCSPISGHRSVSWYQQTPGQGLQFLFEYFSETQRNKGNFPGRFSGRQFSNSRSEMNVSTLELGDSALYLCANSLTAGGSTGELFFGEGSRLTVL.

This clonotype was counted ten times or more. This chain's CDR3 is CASSPQGTNTGELFF. CDR3 bases: TGTGCCAGCTCACCTCAGGGGACGAACACCGGGGAGCTGTTTTTT. The rearrangement joins TRBV18 to TRBJ2-2; D perhaps matches TRBD1 (6 bases). CDR1 is KGHSH, CDR2 LQKENI, per germline. V dropped 3 bases and J dropped 0 bases, with 8 bases sitting between them. The CDR3 runs to 15 residues. Full variable domain (outside the CDR3, taken from reference TRBV18 and TRBJ2-2): NAGVMQNPRHLVRRRGQEARLRCSPMKGHSHVYWYRQLPEEGLKFMVYLQKENIIDESGMPKERFSAEFPKEGPSILRIQQVVRGDSAAYFCASSPQGTNTGELFFGEGSRLTVL.

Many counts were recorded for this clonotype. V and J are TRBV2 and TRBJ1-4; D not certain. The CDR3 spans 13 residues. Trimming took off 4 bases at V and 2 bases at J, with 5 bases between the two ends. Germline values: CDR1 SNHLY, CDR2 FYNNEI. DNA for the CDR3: TGTGCCAGCAGTGGGGATACTAATGAAAAACTGTTTTTT. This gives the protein CASSGDTNEKLFF.

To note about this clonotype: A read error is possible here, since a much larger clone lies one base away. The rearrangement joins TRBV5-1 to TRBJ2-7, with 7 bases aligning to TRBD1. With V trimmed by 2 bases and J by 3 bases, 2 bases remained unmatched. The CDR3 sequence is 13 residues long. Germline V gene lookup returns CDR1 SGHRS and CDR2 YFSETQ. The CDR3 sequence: CASSFGTVYEQYF. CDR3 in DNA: TGCGCCAGCAGCTTCGGGACAGTCTACGAGCAGTACTTC.

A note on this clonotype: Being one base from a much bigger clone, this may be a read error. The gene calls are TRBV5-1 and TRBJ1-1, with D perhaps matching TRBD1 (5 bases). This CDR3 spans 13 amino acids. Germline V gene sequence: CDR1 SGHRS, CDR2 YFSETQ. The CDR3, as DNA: TGCGCCAGCAGCTTTGGGGGTGTCACTGAAGCTCTCTTT. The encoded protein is CASSFGGVTEALF.

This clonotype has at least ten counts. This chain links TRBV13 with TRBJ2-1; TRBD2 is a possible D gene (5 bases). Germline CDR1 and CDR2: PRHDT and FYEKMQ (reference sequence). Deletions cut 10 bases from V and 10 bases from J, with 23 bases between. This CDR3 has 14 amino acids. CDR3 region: CATQEGRGGSEQFF. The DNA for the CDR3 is TGTGCCACCCAGGAAGGGAGAGGCGGGTCCGAGCAGTTCTTC.

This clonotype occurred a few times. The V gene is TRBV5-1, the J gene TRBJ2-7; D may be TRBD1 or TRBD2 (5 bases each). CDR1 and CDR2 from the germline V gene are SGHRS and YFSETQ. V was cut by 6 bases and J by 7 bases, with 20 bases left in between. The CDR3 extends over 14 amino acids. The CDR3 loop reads CASTSGTVLGEQYF. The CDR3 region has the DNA TGCGCCAGCACTTCCGGGACGGTCCTGGGGGAGCAGTACTTC.

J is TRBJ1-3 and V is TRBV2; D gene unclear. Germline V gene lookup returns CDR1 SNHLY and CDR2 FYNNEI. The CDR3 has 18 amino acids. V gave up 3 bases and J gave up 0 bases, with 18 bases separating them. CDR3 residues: CASSDALSGSASGNTIYF. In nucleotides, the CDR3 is TGTGCCAGCAGTGACGCGCTTTCGGGGTCGGCCTCTGGAAACACCATATATTTT.

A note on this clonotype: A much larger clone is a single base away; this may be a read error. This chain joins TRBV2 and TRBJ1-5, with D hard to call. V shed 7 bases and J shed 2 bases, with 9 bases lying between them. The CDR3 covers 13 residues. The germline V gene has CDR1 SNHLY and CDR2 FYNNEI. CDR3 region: CASKWQGNQPQHF. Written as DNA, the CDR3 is TGTGCCAGCAAGTGGCAAGGCAATCAGCCCCAGCATTTT.

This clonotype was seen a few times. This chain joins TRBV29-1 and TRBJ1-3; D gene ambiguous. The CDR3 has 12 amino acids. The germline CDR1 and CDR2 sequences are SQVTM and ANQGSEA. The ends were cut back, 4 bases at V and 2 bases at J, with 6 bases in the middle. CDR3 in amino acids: CSVGGAGNTIYF. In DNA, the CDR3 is TGCAGCGTTGGGGGAGCTGGAAACACCATATATTTT. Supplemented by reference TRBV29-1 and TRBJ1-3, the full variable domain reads SAVISQKPSRDICQRGTSLTIQCQVDSQVTMMFWYRQQPGQSLTLIATANQGSEATYESGFVIDKFPISRPNLTFSTLTVSNMSPEDSSIYLCSVGGAGNTIYFGEGSWLTVV.

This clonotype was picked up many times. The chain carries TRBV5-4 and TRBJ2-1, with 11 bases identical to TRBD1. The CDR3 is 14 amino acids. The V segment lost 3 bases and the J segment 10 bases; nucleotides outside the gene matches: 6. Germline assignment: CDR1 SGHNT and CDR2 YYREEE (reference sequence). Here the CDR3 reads CASSYPWTGGEQFF. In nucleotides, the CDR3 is TGTGCCAGCAGCTACCCTTGGACAGGGGGCGAGCAGTTCTTC.

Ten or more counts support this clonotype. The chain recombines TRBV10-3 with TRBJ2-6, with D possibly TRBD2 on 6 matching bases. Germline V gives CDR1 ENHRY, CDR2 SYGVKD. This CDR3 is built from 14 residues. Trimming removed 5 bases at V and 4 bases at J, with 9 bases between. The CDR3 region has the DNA TGTGCCATCAGTCAGGCGGGAGGGGCCAACGTCCTGACTTTC. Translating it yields CAISQAGGANVLTF.